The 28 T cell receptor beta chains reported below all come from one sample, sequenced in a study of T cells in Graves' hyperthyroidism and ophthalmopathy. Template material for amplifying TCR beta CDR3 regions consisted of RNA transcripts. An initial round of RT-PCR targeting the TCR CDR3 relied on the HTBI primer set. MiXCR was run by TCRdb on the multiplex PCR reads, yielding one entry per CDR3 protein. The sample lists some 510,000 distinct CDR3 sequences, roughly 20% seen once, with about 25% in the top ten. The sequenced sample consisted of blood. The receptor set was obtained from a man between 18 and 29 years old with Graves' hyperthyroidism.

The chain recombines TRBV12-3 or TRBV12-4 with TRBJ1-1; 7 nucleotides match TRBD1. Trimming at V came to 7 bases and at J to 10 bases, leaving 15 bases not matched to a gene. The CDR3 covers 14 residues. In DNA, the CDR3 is TGTGCCAGCACTAAACGACAGGGCTTAGGACGAGCTTTCTTT. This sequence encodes CASTKRQGLGRAFF.

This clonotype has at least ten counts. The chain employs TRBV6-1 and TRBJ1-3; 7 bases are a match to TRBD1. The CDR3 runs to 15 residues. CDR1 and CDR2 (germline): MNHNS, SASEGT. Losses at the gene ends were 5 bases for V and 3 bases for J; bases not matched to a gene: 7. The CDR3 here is CASSRTGALGNTIYF. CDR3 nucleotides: TGTGCCAGCAGTCGTACAGGGGCCCTTGGAAACACCATATATTTT.

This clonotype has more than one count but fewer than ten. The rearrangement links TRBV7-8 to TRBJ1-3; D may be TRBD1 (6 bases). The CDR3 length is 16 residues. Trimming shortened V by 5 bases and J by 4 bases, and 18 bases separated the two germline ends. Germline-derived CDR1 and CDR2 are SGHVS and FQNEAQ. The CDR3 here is CASSLSRTVFGNTIYF. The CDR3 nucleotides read TGTGCCAGCAGCCTGTCGCGGACAGTCTTCGGAAACACCATATATTTT. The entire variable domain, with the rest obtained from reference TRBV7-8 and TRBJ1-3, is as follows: GAGVSQSPRYKVAKRGQDVALRCDPISGHVSLFWYQQALGQGPEFLTYFQNEAQLDKSGLPSDRFFAERPEGSVSTLKIQRTQQEDSAVYLCASSLSRTVFGNTIYFGEGSWLTVV.

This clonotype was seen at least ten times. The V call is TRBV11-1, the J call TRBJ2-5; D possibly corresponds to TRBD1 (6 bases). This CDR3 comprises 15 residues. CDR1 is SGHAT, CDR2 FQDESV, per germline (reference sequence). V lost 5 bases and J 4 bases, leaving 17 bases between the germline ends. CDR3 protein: CASSQQGSGGETQYF. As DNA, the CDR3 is TGTGCCAGCAGCCAACAGGGAAGTGGCGGAGAGACCCAGTACTTC.

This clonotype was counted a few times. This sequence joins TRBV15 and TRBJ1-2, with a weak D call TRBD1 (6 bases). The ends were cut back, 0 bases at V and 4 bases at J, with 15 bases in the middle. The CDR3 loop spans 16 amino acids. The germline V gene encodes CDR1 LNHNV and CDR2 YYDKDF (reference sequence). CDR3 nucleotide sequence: TGTGCCACCAGCAGAGATAGGAGTAGGGACACCTATGGCTACACCTTC. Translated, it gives CATSRDRSRDTYGYTF.

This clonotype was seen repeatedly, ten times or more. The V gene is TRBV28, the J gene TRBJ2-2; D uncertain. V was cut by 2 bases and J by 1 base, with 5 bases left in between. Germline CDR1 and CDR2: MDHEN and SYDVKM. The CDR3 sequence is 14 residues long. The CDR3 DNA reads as TGTGCCAGCAGTTTAAACAGGAACACCGGGGAGCTGTTTTTT. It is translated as CASSLNRNTGELFF.

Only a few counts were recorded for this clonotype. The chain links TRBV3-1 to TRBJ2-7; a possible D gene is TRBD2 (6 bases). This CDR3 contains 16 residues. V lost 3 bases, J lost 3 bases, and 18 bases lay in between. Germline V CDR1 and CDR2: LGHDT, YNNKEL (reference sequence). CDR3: CASSHRTGVLRYEQYF. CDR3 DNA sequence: TGTGCCAGCAGCCATCGGACGGGGGTGTTACGCTACGAGCAGTACTTC.

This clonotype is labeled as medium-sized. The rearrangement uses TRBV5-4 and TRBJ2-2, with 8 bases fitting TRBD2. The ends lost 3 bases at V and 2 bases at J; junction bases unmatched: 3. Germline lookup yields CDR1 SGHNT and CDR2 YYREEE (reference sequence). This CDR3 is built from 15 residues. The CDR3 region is CASSSTSANTGELFF. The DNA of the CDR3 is TGTGCCAGCAGCTCGACTAGCGCTAACACCGGGGAGCTGTTTTTT.

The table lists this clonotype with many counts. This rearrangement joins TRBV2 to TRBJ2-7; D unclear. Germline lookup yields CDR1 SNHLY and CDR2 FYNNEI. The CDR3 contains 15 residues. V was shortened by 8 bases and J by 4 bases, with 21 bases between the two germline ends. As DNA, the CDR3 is TGTGCCAGCTCCCTTGGCCATGCAGTATCGTACGAGCAGTACTTC. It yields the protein CASSLGHAVSYEQYF.

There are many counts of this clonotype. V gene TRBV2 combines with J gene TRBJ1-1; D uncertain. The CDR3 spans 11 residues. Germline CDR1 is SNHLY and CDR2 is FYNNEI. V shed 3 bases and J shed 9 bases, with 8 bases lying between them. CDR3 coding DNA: TGTGCCAGCAGTGAGACATTTAAAGCTTTCTTT. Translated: CASSETFKAFF.

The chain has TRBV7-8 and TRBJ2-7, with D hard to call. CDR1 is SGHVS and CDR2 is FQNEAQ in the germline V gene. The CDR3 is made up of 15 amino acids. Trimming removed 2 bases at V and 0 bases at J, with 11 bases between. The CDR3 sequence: CASSLLSRSSYEQYF. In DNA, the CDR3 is TGTGCCAGCAGCTTATTATCCAGGAGCTCCTACGAGCAGTACTTC.

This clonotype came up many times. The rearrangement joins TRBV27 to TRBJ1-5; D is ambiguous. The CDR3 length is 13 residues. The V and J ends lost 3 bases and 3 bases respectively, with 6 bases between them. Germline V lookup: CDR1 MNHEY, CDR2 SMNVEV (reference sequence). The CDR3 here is CASSLATNQPQHF. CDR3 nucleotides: TGTGCCAGCAGTTTGGCGACCAATCAGCCCCAGCATTTT.

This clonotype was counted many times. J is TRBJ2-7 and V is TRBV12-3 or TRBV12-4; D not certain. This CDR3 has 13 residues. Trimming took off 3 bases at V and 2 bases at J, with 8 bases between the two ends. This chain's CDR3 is CASSFGLAYEQYF. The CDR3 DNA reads TGTGCCAGCAGTTTTGGGCTAGCCTACGAGCAGTACTTC.

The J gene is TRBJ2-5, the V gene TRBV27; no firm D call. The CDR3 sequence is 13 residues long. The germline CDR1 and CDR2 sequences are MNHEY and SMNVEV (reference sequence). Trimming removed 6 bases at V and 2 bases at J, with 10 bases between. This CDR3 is CASSPLLQETQYF. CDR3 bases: TGTGCCAGCAGCCCCCTCTTACAAGAGACCCAGTACTTC.

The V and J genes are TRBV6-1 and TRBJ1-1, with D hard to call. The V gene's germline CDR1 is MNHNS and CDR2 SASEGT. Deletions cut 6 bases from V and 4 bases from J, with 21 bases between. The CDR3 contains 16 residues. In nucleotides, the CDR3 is TGTGCCAGCAGGCTATCTTATCGATCGGGTTTCACTGAAGCTTTCTTT. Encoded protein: CASRLSYRSGFTEAFF.

The CDR3 DNA follows: TGTGCCACCAGTGAGGCGACCCGGGGGGCCCAGCATTTT. Protein product: CATSEATRGAQHF. The rearrangement joins TRBV24-1 to TRBJ1-5; the D gene is possibly TRBD1 (5 bases). The CDR3 has 13 residues. V was pared by 4 bases and J by 11 bases, with 14 bases between. Germline CDR1 is KGHDR and CDR2 is SFDVKD.

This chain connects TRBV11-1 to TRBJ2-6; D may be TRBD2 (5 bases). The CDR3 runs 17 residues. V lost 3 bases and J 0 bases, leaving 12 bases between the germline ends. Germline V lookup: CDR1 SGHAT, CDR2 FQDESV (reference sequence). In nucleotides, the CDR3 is TGTGCCAGCAGCTTTAAAATCGGAGGCTCTGGGGCCAACGTCCTGACTTTC. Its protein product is CASSFKIGGSGANVLTF.

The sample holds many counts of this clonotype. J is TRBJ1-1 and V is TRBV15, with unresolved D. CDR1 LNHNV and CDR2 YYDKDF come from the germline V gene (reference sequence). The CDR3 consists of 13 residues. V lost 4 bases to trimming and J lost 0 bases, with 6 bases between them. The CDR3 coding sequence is TGTGCCACCAGCATGGCCTTGAACACTGAAGCTTTCTTT. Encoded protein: CATSMALNTEAFF.

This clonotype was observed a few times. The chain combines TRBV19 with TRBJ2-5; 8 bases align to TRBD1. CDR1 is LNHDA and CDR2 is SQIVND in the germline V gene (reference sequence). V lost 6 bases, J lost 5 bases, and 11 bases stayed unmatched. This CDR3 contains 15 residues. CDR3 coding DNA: TGTGCCAGTAGGGAAGGACAGGGAATTCGGGAGACCCAGTACTTC. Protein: CASREGQGIRETQYF.

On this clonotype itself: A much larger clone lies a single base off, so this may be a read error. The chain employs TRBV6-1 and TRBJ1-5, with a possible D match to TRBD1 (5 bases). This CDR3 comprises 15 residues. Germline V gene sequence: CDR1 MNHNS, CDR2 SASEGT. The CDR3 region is CASIPRQYSNQPRHF. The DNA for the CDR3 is TGTGCCAGCATTCCCAGACAGTATAGCAATCAGCCCCGGCATTTT.

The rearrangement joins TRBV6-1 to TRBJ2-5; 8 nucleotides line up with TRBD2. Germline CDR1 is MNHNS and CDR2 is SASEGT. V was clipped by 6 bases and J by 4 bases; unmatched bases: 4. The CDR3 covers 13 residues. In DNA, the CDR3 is TGTGCCAGCAGGGGACTAGGGGTAGAGACCCAGTACTTC. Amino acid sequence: CASRGLGVETQYF.

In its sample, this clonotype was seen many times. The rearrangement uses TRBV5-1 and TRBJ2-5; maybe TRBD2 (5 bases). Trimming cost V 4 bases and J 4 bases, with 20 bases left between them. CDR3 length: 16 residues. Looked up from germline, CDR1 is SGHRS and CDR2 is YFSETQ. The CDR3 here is CASSHSGHLATETQYF. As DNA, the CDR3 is TGCGCCAGCAGCCACTCTGGGCACTTAGCGACAGAGACCCAGTACTTC.

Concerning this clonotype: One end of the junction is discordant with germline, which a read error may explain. CDR3 in DNA: TGTGCCAGCAGTTTACAGGGAGTAGTTCGCCACGATCAGTACTTC. Translating gives CASSLQGVVRHDQYF. The chain links TRBV12-3 or TRBV12-4 to TRBJ2-7, with D perhaps matching TRBD1 or TRBD2 (5 bases each). The CDR3 is made up of 15 amino acids.

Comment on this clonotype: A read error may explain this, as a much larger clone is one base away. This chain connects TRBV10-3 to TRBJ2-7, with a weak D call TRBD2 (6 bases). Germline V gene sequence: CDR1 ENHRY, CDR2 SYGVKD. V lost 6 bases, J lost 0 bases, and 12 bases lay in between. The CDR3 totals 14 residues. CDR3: CAISSSATSYEQYF. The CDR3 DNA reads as TGTGCCATCAGCTCTAGCGCTACCTCCTACGAGCAGTACTTC.

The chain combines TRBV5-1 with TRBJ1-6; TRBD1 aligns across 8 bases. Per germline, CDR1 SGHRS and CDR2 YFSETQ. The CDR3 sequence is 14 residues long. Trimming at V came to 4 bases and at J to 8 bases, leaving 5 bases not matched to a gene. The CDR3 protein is CASSDGQGDSPLHF. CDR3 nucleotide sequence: TGCGCCAGCAGCGACGGACAGGGAGATTCACCCCTCCACTTT. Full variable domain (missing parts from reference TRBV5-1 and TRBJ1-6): KAGVTQTPRYLIKTRGQQVTLSCSPISGHRSVSWYQQTPGQGLQFLFEYFSETQRNKGNFPGRFSGRQFSNSRSEMNVSTLELGDSALYLCASSDGQGDSPLHFGNGTRLTVT.

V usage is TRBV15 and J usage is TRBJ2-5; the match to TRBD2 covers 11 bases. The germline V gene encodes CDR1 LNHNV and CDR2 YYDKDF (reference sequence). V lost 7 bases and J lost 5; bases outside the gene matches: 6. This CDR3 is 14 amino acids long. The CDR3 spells CATKLAGVFETQYF. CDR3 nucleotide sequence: TGTGCCACCAAACTAGCGGGAGTTTTCGAGACCCAGTACTTC.

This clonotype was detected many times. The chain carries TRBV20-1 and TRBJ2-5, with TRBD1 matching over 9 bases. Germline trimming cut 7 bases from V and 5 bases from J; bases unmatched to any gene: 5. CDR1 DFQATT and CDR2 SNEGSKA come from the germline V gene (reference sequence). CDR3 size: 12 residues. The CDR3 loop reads CSEGQGGETQYF. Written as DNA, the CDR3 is TGCAGTGAGGGACAGGGTGGGGAGACCCAGTACTTC.

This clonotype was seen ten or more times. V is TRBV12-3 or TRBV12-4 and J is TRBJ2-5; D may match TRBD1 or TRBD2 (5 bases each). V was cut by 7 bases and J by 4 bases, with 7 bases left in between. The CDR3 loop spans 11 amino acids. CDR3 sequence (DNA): TGTGCCAGCATGGGGGTAGAGACCCAGTACTTC. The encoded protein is CASMGVETQYF.